This record covers a single T cell receptor beta chain. The target antigen is unknown. The data stem from a study of blood T cells in healthy people across ages. Notes on the study in general: Possibly confounding the expanded clonotype changes was the fact that donor CMV status was unknown.

CDR3 length: 16 amino acids. The V and J ends lost 4 bases and 0 bases, in that order; junction bases with no gene match: 5. CDR1 and CDR2 from the germline V gene are SEHNR and FQNEAQ (reference sequence). For the second PCR, which ran for roughly 7 to 11 cycles, a sample-barcoded 5' primer and a J-beta primer mix were used. MiXCR was run by TCRdb on the 5' RACE reads, yielding one entry per CDR3 protein. The repertoire has approximately 780,000 distinct CDR3 sequences, 25% to 30% of them found once; the top ten carry 2.5% to 3.5%. This sample was shared with a second study, whose subject was T cells of mothers and their children. Per that paper: Each donor was one of three healthy Caucasian mothers or one of their six children. Over 9.5 million TCR beta CDR3 reads were obtained from each mother, and roughly 2.9 million from each child. Inherited differences only slightly affect thymic shaping of TCR recombination output.

Sequencing input: blood. The receptor comes from a boy under 18 in good health. The chain combines TRBV7-9 with TRBJ2-7; 11 positions match TRBD1. The chain's CDR3 is CASSSEGQGGSYEQYF. The CDR3, as DNA: TGTGCCAGCAGCTCAGAGGGACAGGGGGGCTCCTACGAGCAGTACTTC.